Below, one TCR beta chain is given with its context. The data were obtained in a study of blood T cells in healthy people across ages. Trimming removed 8 bases at V and 1 base at J, with 15 bases between. Germline lookup yields CDR1 MDHEN and CDR2 SYDVKM. The CDR3 runs to 15 residues. The authors ran a second PCR of roughly 6 to 11 cycles using a sample-barcoded 5' primer and a J-beta primer mix. TCRdb redid the calling of the 5' RACE reads with MiXCR, one entry per CDR3 protein. The sample shows some 800,000 distinct CDR3 sequences, around 45% of them seen only once. Sample: blood. V usage is TRBV28 and J usage is TRBJ2-1; perhaps D is TRBD1 or TRBD2 (6 bases each). The origin of this receptor is a man aged 55 to 70 in good health. This CDR3 is CASAFEGGSYNEQFF. The CDR3, as DNA: TGTGCCAGCGCTTTTGAGGGGGGTTCCTACAATGAGCAGTTCTTC.